The 8 T cell receptor beta chains below were found in one sample sequenced in a study of T cell responses to AZD1222 COVID-19 vaccine. Libraries were prepared by immunoSEQ multiplex PCR; TCRdb keeps only in-frame clonotypes and omits some of them. The sample records about 130,000 clones, approximately 90% being singletons. The sample consisted of peripheral blood, taken on day 0 of AZD1222 vaccination. These receptors came from an adult in good health.

The chain combines TRBV30 with TRBJ1-5, with TRBD1 identical over 10 bases. Germline V gives CDR1 GTSNPN, CDR2 SVGIG (reference sequence). The V segment lost 2 bases and the J segment 3 bases; nucleotides outside the gene matches: 4. This CDR3 contains 15 residues. This CDR3 reads CAWSRGTGANQPQHF. The CDR3 DNA reads TGTGCCTGGAGTAGAGGGACAGGGGCCAATCAGCCCCAGCATTTT.

This chain joins TRBV7-8 and TRBJ1-1; 7 bases map to TRBD1. The CDR3 sequence is 15 residues long. V gave up 0 bases and J gave up 4 bases; unmatched junction bases: 5. Germline CDR1 and CDR2: SGHVS and FQNEAQ. Here the CDR3 reads CASSLARQGFTEAFF. In nucleotides, the CDR3 is TGTGCCAGCAGCTTAGCGCGACAGGGATTCACTGAAGCTTTCTTT.

V is TRBV28 and J is TRBJ2-1, with 11 positions matching TRBD2. This CDR3 contains 17 residues. Germline-derived CDR1 and CDR2 are MDHEN and SYDVKM. With V trimmed by 2 bases and J by 9 bases, 12 bases remained unmatched. The CDR3, as DNA: TGTGCCAGCAGTTTAAGGCTAGCGGGAGGAGCATGGGGTGAGCAGTTCTTC. It encodes CASSLRLAGGAWGEQFF.

This chain joins TRBV7-2 and TRBJ2-3, with no clear D. Germline assignment: CDR1 SGHTA and CDR2 FQGNSA. This CDR3 has 14 amino acids. V was shortened by 2 bases and J by 4 bases, with 10 bases between the two germline ends. This chain's CDR3 is CASSLNGYSDTQYF. The CDR3 nucleotides are TGTGCCAGCAGCTTAAACGGGTACTCAGATACGCAGTATTTT.

This sequence joins TRBV6-5 and TRBJ1-5, with 7 bases identical to TRBD1. In germline, CDR1 is MNHEY, CDR2 SVGAGI. V gave up 7 bases and J gave up 13 bases; unmatched junction bases: 10. This CDR3 is built from 12 residues. The CDR3 reads CASTPRTGTQHF. The CDR3 coding sequence is TGTGCCAGCACTCCCCGGACAGGAACGCAGCATTTT.

The genes are TRBV5-1 and TRBJ2-6; 8 bases are shared with TRBD1. The V gene end was trimmed by 0 bases and the J gene end by 0 bases; junction bases not matched to a gene: 8. Germline V CDR1 and CDR2: SGHRS, YFSETQ. The CDR3 consists of 19 residues. CDR3 loop: CASSLGWGQEISGANVLTF. For the CDR3, the DNA is TGCGCCAGCAGCTTGGGCTGGGGACAGGAAATCTCTGGGGCCAACGTCCTGACTTTC. Variable domain in full (rest from reference TRBV5-1 and TRBJ2-6): KAGVTQTPRYLIKTRGQQVTLSCSPISGHRSVSWYQQTPGQGLQFLFEYFSETQRNKGNFPGRFSGRQFSNSRSEMNVSTLELGDSALYLCASSLGWGQEISGANVLTFGAGSRLTVL.

This chain connects TRBV9 to TRBJ2-7, with D tentatively TRBD1 or TRBD2 (5 bases each). The ends were cut back, 3 bases at V and 7 bases at J, with 20 bases in the middle. CDR3 length: 15 amino acids. The germline V gene encodes CDR1 SGDLS and CDR2 YYNGEE. The CDR3 reads CASSATGTGFREQYF. DNA of the CDR3: TGTGCCAGCAGCGCTACCGGGACGGGGTTTCGAGAGCAGTACTTC.

The chain employs TRBV29-1 and TRBJ2-3; 8 bases agree with TRBD2. The V gene's germline CDR1 is SQVTM and CDR2 ANQGSEA. The J segment lost 5 bases and the V segment lost 4 bases, leaving 11 bases of the junction unmatched. The CDR3 is made up of 15 amino acids. The CDR3 DNA reads as TGCAGCGTTGCGAGCGGGGGCCGTCAGGTAGATACGCAGTATTTT. It yields the protein CSVASGGRQVDTQYF.